The source of this T cell receptor (beta chain) is a study of blood T cell repertoires in COVID-19. About the research overall: The study drew acute and convalescent COVID-19 samples from the United States, Italy and Spain. PBMCs, B-cell-depleted T cells, or T cells were the source of the cDNA or gDNA that made up the material.

How the authors handled the data: The assay estimated nucleated cells by amplifying reference gene primers. TCRdb keeps only in-frame clones here, not all; method: immunoSEQ multiplex PCR. V, J and clone size reflect that table, while D and trimming were determined from the DNA. The sample records tens of thousands of clones, 83% being singletons. The sequenced sample consisted of peripheral blood. This receptor was identified in a human donor in a cohort sampled during active COVID-19.

CDR3 nucleotide sequence: TGCGCCAGCACGTCCCCGGGACAGACAGATACGCAGTATTTT. Translation gives CASTSPGQTDTQYF. J is TRBJ2-3 and V is TRBV10-2; TRBD1 matches 7 bases. In germline, CDR1 is WSHSY, CDR2 SAAADI. This CDR3 is built from 14 residues. V shed 7 bases, J shed 3 bases, and the junction held 7 bases outside the gene matches.